Following are 15 T cell receptor beta chains from one sample sequenced in a study of control samples from healthy donors and cancer patients. Sequencing used immunoSEQ multiplex PCR; TCRdb keeps in-frame clones, though not all of them. The data show about 84,000 clones, 91% seen once. Material: blood. These receptors were taken from a man aged 50-59 years in good health.

This chain uses TRBV10-2 with TRBJ1-5; D is uncertain. The V and J ends lost 7 bases and 9 bases respectively, with 13 bases between them. The CDR3 length is 12 residues. Germline CDR1 is WSHSY and CDR2 is SAAADI. The chain's CDR3 is CASKEGFGPQHF. The DNA of the CDR3 is TGCGCCAGCAAAGAGGGTTTTGGGCCCCAGCATTTT.

The chain carries TRBV5-6 and TRBJ1-5; D unresolved. The CDR3 is 14 amino acids. Germline assignment: CDR1 SGHDT and CDR2 YYEEEE. Trimming took 4 bases from V and 7 from J, leaving 15 bases between them. This CDR3 reads CASSLEGGDQPQHF. The CDR3, as DNA: TGTGCCAGCAGCCTGGAGGGCGGCGACCAGCCCCAGCATTTT.

This rearrangement joins TRBV15 to TRBJ1-3; D unclear. CDR1 and CDR2 from the germline V gene are LNHNV and YYDKDF (reference sequence). The length of the CDR3 is 13 residues. The CDR3 sequence: CSTRSDDGNTIYF. The CDR3 DNA reads TGTTCTACCCGTTCGGACGATGGAAACACCATATATTTT.

This chain connects TRBV6-6 to TRBJ2-7; the match to TRBD2 covers 7 bases. Trimming removed 0 bases from V and 7 bases from J; junction bases left unmatched: 6. The CDR3 contains 14 residues. CDR1 is MNHNY, CDR2 SVGAGI, per germline (reference sequence). The CDR3, as DNA: TGTGCCAGCAGTTACTCTGGCGGGGGTAATGAGCAGTACTTC. Translated: CASSYSGGGNEQYF.

This clone was observed once. V and J are TRBV5-4 and TRBJ2-5; D not resolved. CDR1 SGHNT and CDR2 YYREEE come from the germline V gene (reference sequence). V was cut by 4 bases and J by 3 bases, with 13 bases left in between. The CDR3 loop spans 14 amino acids. The CDR3 loop is CASSPRAGKETQYF. The CDR3 DNA reads TGTGCCAGCAGCCCACGAGCAGGAAAAGAGACCCAGTACTTC.

The rearrangement uses TRBV29-1 and TRBJ1-1, with a possible D match to TRBD1 (6 bases). This CDR3 comprises 13 residues. V dropped 4 bases and J dropped 4 bases, with 13 bases sitting between them. Germline V gene lookup returns CDR1 SQVTM and CDR2 ANQGSEA. CDR3 amino acids: CSVATGLSTEAFF. In DNA, the CDR3 is TGCAGCGTTGCCACAGGGTTAAGCACTGAAGCTTTCTTT.

The rearrangement links TRBV29-1 to TRBJ2-7; 8 nucleotides match TRBD1. CDR3 length: 15 residues. Germline CDR1 reads SQVTM; CDR2 reads ANQGSEA. The CDR3 DNA reads as TGCGAACCGGGACAGGAAAGGGTCGCATTCTACGAGCAGTACTTC. Translating gives CEPGQERVAFYEQYF.

The rearrangement links TRBV5-4 to TRBJ1-5; D unclear. Germline V lookup: CDR1 SGHNT, CDR2 YYREEE (reference sequence). Between the trimmed V and J ends, which lost 0 bases and 6 bases, there was a span of 4 bases. This CDR3 is 12 amino acids long. DNA for the CDR3: TGTGCCAGCAGCTTGGACGGTCAGCCCCAGCATTTT. It specifies CASSLDGQPQHF.

The chain is built from TRBV14 and TRBJ2-1, with D perhaps assigned TRBD1 or TRBD2 (5 bases each). V gave up 11 bases and J gave up 7 bases, with 21 bases separating them. The CDR3 loop spans 14 amino acids. Per the germline V gene, CDR1 is SGHDN and CDR2 is FVKESK. CDR3 region: CAGPGAIVGNEQFF. CDR3 nucleotide sequence: TGTGCCGGTCCCGGGGCTATCGTTGGGAATGAGCAGTTCTTC.

The chain links TRBV19 to TRBJ2-5, with D possibly being TRBD2 (5 bases). Between the trimmed V and J ends, which lost 3 bases and 10 bases, there was a span of 18 bases. Germline CDR1 is LNHDA and CDR2 is SQIVND (reference sequence). The CDR3 spans 14 residues. CDR3 in DNA: TGTGCCAGTAGTATCAAAGGCGGGTTCGGGGACCAGTACTTC. Its translation: CASSIKGGFGDQYF.

The chain carries TRBV5-1 and TRBJ2-3; 7 bases are shared with TRBD1. After removal of 1 base from V and 6 bases from J, the junction contained 11 bases not matched to a gene. The CDR3 runs 16 residues. Germline CDR1 SGHRS, CDR2 YFSETQ. The CDR3 DNA sequence: TGCGCCAGCAGCTTGATAACGACAGGGAAAACCGATACGCAGTATTTT. Translation: CASSLITTGKTDTQYF.

The chain combines TRBV24-1 with TRBJ2-3, with a weak D call TRBD1 (6 bases). V was pared by 1 base and J by 2 bases, with 9 bases between. This CDR3 region has 15 residues. From germline, CDR1 is KGHDR and CDR2 SFDVKD. Here the CDR3 DNA reads TGTGCCACCAGTGATTTTGGGACATACACAGATACGCAGTATTTT. Translation: CATSDFGTYTDTQYF.

The chain carries TRBV4-1 and TRBJ1-4; TRBD1 agrees at 7 bases. The CDR3 is made up of 14 amino acids. After removal of 6 bases from V and 4 bases from J, the junction contained 5 bases not matched to a gene. Germline V gene sequence: CDR1 MGHRA, CDR2 YSYEKL. The CDR3, as DNA: TGCGCCAGCAGGAGGGACAGCTATAATGAAAAACTGTTTTTT. This translates into CASRRDSYNEKLFF.

The CDR3, as DNA: TGTGCCTGGAGTGTAAAAACTAGCGGGGGAGAGACCCAGTACTTC. As protein: CAWSVKTSGGETQYF. The chain is built from TRBV30 and TRBJ2-5; 11 bases agree with TRBD2. The V gene's germline CDR1 is GTSNPN and CDR2 SVGIG (reference sequence). The CDR3 is made up of 15 amino acids. Germline trimming cut 0 bases from V and 4 bases from J; bases unmatched to any gene: 4. The full variable domain, rest sourced from reference TRBV30 and TRBJ2-5, is SQTIHQWPATLVQPVGSPLSLECTVEGTSNPNLYWYRQAAGRGLQLLFYSVGIGQISSEVPQNLSASRPQDRQFILSSKKLLLSDSGFYLCAWSVKTSGGETQYFGPGTRLLVL.

V gene TRBV2 combines with J gene TRBJ2-2, with D hard to call. The V gene lost 7 bases and the J gene lost 0 bases, with 9 bases spanning the gap. The germline CDR1 and CDR2 sequences are SNHLY and FYNNEI. The length of the CDR3 is 14 residues. The CDR3 reads CASTRDTNTGELFF. The DNA for the CDR3 is TGTGCCAGCACCAGAGACACGAACACCGGGGAGCTGTTTTTT.